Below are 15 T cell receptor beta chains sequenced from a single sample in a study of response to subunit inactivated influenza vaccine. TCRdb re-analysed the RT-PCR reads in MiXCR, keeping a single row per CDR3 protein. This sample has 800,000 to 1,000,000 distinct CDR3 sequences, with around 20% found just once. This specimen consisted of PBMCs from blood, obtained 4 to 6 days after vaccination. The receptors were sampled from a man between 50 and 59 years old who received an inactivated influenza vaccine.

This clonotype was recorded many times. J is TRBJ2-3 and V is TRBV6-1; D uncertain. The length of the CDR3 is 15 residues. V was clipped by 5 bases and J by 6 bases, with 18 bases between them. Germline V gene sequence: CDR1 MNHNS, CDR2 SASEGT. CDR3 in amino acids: CASSPAVAGFDTQYF. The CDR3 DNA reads TGTGCCAGCAGTCCTGCCGTAGCAGGTTTCGATACGCAGTATTTT.

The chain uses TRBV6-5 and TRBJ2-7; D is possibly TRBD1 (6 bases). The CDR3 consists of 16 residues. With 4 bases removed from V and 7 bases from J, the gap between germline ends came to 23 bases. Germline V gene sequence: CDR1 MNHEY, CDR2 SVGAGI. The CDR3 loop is CASSSSLSRGLEEQYF. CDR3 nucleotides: TGTGCCAGCAGTTCCTCACTATCCAGGGGATTAGAGGAGCAGTACTTC.

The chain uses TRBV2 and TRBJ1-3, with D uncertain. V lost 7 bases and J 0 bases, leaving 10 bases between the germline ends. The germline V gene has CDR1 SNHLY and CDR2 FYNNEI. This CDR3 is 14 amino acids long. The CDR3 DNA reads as TGTGCCAGCACCGACTCCAACTCTGGAAACACCATATATTTT. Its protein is CASTDSNSGNTIYF.

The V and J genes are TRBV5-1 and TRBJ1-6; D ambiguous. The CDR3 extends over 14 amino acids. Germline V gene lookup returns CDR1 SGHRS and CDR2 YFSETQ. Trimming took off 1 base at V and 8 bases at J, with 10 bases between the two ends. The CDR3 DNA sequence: TGCGCCAGCAGCTTGACCACCAGATATTCACCCCTCCACTTT. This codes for CASSLTTRYSPLHF.

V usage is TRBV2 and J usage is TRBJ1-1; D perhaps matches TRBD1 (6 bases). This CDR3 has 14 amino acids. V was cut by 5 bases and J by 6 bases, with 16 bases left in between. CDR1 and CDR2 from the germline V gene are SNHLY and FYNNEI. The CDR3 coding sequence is TGTGCCAGCAGTTGGACAGACGCTAGGGCTGAAGCTTTCTTT. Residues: CASSWTDARAEAFF.

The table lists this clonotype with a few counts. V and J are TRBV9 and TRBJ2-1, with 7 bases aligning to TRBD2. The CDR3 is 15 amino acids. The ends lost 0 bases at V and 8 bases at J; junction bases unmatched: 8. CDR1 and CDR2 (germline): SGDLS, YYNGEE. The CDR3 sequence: CASSVGQGGSYEQFF. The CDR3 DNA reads TGTGCCAGCAGCGTAGGTCAAGGCGGGAGCTATGAGCAGTTCTTC.

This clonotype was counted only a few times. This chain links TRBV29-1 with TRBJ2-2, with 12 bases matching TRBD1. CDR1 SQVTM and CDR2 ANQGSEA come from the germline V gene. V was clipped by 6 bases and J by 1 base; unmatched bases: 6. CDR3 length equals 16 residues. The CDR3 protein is CSVGDRGLQNTGELFF. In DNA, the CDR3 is TGCAGCGTCGGGGACAGGGGGCTACAGAACACCGGGGAGCTGTTTTTT.

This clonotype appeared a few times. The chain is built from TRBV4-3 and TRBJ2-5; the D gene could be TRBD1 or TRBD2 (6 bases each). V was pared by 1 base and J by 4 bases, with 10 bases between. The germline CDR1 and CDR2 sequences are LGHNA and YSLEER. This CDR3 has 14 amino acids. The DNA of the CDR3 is TGCGCCAGCAGCCAAGGAAGGGGGGCAGAGACCCAGTACTTC. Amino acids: CASSQGRGAETQYF.

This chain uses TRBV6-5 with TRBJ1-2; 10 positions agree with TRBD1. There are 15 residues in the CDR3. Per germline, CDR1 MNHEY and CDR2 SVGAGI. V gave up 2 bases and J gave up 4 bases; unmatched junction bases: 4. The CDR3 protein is CASSYGRTGGYGYTF. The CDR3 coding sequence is TGTGCCAGCAGTTACGGAAGGACAGGGGGCTATGGCTACACCTTC.

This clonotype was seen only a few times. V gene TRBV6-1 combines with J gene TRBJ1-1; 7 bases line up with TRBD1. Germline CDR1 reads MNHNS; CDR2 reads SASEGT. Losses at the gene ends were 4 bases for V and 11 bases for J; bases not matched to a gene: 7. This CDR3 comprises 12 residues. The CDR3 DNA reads TGTGCCAGCAGTGCCAGGGGGAGGGGGGCTTTCTTT. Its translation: CASSARGRGAFF.

CDR3 nucleotide sequence: TGCGCCAGCAGTCGCGGGACTAGCGGGGGGGTTAGCTCCTACAATGAGCAGTTCTTC. Its protein is CASSRGTSGGVSSYNEQFF. V usage is TRBV4-1 and J usage is TRBJ2-1, with 16 bases that match TRBD2. The germline CDR1 and CDR2 sequences are MGHRA and YSYEKL. After removal of 6 bases from V and 0 bases from J, the junction contained 8 bases not matched to a gene. The CDR3 totals 19 residues.

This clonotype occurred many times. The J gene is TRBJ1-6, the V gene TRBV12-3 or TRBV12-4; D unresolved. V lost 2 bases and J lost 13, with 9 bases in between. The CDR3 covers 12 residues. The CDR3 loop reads CASSLNGQPLHF. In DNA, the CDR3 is TGTGCCAGCAGTTTAAATGGGCAGCCCCTCCACTTT.

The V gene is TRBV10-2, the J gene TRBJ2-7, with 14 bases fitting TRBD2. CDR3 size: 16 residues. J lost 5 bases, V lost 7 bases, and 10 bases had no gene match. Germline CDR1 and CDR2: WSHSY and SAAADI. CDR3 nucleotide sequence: TGCGCCAGCACCGAGGGGACTAGCGGGAGCTACCACGAGCAGTACTTC. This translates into CASTEGTSGSYHEQYF.

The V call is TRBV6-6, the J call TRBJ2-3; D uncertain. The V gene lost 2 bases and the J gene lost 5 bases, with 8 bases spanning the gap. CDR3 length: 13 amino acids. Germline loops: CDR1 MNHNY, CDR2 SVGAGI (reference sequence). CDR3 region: CASSYPSGDTQYF. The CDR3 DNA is TGTGCCAGCAGTTACCCGAGTGGAGATACGCAGTATTTT.

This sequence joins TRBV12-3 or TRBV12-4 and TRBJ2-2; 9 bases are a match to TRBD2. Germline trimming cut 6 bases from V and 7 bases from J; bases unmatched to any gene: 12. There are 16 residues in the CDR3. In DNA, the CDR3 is TGTGCCAGCAGCACTTGGATAGCGGGGGATATCGGGGAGCTGTTTTTT. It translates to CASSTWIAGDIGELFF.